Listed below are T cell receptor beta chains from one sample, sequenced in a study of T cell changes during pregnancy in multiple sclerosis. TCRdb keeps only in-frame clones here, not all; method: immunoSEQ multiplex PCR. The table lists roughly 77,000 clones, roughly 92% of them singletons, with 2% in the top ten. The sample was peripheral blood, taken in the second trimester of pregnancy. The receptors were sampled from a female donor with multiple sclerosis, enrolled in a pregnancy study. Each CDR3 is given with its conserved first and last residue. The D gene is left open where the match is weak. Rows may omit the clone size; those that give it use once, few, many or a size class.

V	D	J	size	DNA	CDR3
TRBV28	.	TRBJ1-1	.	TGTGCCAGCAGTTTGTTGTCCATGAACACTGAAGCTTTCTTT	CASSLLSMNTEAFF
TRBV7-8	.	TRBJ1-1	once	TGTGCCAGCAGCCCCCAGACAGAGAACACTGAAGCTTTCTTT	CASSPQTENTEAFF
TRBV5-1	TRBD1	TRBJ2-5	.	TGCGCCAGCAGCAAAACACGAGGGACAGATACCCAAGAGACCCAGTACTTC	CASSKTRGTDTQETQYF
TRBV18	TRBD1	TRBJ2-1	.	TGTGCCAGCTCACCCCAGACAGGGGGCTATGAGCAGTTCTTC	CASSPQTGGYEQFF
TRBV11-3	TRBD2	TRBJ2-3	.	TGTGCCAGCAGCTCTCCTAGCGGGAGTTCGGCAGATACGCAGTATTTT	CASSSPSGSSADTQYF
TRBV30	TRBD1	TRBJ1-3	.	TGTGCCTGGAGGGAGGGACAGATCCAAAACACCATATATTTT	CAWREGQIQNTIYF
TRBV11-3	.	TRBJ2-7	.	TGTGCCAGCAGCTCAACCCTCCGGGGGTACGAGCAGTACTTC	CASSSTLRGYEQYF
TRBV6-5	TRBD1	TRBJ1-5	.	TGTGCCAGCAGCTGGACAGGGGATCAGCCCCAGCATTTT	CASSWTGDQPQHF
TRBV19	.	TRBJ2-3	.	TGTGCCAGTAGACCGGGACACCAGTTTGAAACTAGCACAGATACGCAGTATTTT	CASRPGHQFETSTDTQYF
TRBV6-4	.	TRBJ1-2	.	TGTGCCAGGCGGCGGCGGATTGGCTACACCTTC	CARRRRIGYTF
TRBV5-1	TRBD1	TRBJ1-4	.	TGCGCCAGCAGGTCGACAGGGCTTATCAGAACTAATGAAAAACTGTTTTTT	CASRSTGLIRTNEKLFF
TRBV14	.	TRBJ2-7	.	TGTGCCAGCAGCCACTACAGGATCTACGAGCAGTACTTC	CASSHYRIYEQYF
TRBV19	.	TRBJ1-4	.	TGTGCCACGTTCCAGGGGAGGGATGAAAAACTGTTTTTT	CATFQGRDEKLFF
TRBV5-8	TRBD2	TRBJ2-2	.	TGTGCCAGCAGCCCACGTGATCTAGCGGGCTTCACCGGGGAGCTGTTTTTT	CASSPRDLAGFTGELFF
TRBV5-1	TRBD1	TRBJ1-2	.	TGCGCCAGCAGCTTTACAGGGGGCTATGGCTACACCTTC	CASSFTGGYGYTF
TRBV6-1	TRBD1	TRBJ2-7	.	TGTGCCAGCAGGTCAGGACAGGGGGCACACGAGCAGTACTTC	CASRSGQGAHEQYF
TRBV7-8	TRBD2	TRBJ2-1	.	TGTGCCAGCAGCTTGAATAGCGGGAGTTACAATGAGCAGTTCTTC	CASSLNSGSYNEQFF
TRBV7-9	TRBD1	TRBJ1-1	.	TGTGCCAGCAGCCCAAGAGGACAGGGAAAGGGGACTGAAGCTTTCTTT	CASSPRGQGKGTEAFF
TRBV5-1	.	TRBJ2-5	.	TGCGCCAGCAGCTTGGGCGGTGGTCAAGAGACCCAGTACTTC	CASSLGGGQETQYF
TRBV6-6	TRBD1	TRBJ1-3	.	TGTGCCAGCAGCATCGACAGGGGGCGGCTGGGAAACACCATATATTTT	CASSIDRGRLGNTIYF
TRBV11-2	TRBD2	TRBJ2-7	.	TGTGCCAGCAGCTTTACTATGGCGGGGGGAAAGTACGAGCAGTACTTC	CASSFTMAGGKYEQYF
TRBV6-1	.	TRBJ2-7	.	TGTGCCAGCAGTGGTGCGACTCACTACTACGAGCAGTACTTC	CASSGATHYYEQYF
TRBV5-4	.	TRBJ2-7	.	TGTGCCAGCAGCTTGGGGGACACCACCTACGAGCAGTACTTC	CASSLGDTTYEQYF
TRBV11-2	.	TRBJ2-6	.	TGTGCCAGCAGCTCGCTAACAGGGCCTGGGGCCAACGTCCTGACTTTC	CASSSLTGPGANVLTF
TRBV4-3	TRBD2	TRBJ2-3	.	TGCGCCAGCAGCCAAGGGGCGAGCGGGGCTGGGGATACGCAGTATTTT	CASSQGASGAGDTQYF
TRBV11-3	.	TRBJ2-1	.	TGTGCCAGCAGCTTATCCAGTGGGAGACCCTACAATGAGCAGTTCTTC	CASSLSSGRPYNEQFF
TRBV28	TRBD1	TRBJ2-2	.	TGTGCCAGCAGTTTGGACAGGGGGGGCACCGGGGAGCTGTTTTTT	CASSLDRGGTGELFF
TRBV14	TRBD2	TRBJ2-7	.	TGTGCCAGCAGCCTCGGCGGGGGGGAGCAGTACTTC	CASSLGGGEQYF
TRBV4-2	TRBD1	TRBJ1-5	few	TGTGCCAGCAGCCAAGACCCAGGGGGCGATCAGCCCCAGCATTTT	CASSQDPGGDQPQHF
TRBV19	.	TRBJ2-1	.	TGTGCCAGTAGCCCAGAATTCTCCTACAATGAGCAGTTCTTC	CASSPEFSYNEQFF
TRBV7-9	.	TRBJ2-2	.	TGTGCCAGCAGCTCTACAGGGACCGGGGAGCTGTTTTTT	CASSSTGTGELFF
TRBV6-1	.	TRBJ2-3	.	TGTGCCAGCAGTGAAGTGTTGGGGGCAGGGGGCACAGATACGCAGTATTTT	CASSEVLGAGGTDTQYF
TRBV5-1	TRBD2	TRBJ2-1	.	TGCGCCAGCAGCACCGGCCTCGGGGGGTCCTACAATGAGCAGTTCTTC	CASSTGLGGSYNEQFF
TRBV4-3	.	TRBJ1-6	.	TGCGCCAGCAGCCCCTACCTAGACCGCCAGGGGTCACCCCTCCACTTT	CASSPYLDRQGSPLHF
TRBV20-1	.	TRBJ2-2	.	TGCAGTGCTGGTAGAGGGGGGGAGCTGTTTTTT	CSAGRGGELFF
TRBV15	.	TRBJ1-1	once	TGTGCCACCAGCAGAGTCGGGAATACTGAAGCTTTCTTT	CATSRVGNTEAFF
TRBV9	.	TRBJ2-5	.	TGTGCCAGCAGCGTAGCCCGGTCGGAAGAGACCCAGTACTTC	CASSVARSEETQYF
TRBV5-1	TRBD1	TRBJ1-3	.	TGCGCCAGCAGCTTAACCGGGACAGGGGGCTCGGGTCCTGGAAACACCATATATTTT	CASSLTGTGGSGPGNTIYF
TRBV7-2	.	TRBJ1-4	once	TGTGCCAGCAGCTTAGCAGGGGTGGGCCTTGAAAAACTGTTTTTT	CASSLAGVGLEKLFF
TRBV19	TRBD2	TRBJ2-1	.	TGTGCCAGTACCCGGGGGACTAGCGGGGGGTCGCAGTTCTTC	CASTRGTSGGSQFF
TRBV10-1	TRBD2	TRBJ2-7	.	TGCGCCAGCCACGGACTAGCACTCCTCTACGAGCAGTACTTC	CASHGLALLYEQYF